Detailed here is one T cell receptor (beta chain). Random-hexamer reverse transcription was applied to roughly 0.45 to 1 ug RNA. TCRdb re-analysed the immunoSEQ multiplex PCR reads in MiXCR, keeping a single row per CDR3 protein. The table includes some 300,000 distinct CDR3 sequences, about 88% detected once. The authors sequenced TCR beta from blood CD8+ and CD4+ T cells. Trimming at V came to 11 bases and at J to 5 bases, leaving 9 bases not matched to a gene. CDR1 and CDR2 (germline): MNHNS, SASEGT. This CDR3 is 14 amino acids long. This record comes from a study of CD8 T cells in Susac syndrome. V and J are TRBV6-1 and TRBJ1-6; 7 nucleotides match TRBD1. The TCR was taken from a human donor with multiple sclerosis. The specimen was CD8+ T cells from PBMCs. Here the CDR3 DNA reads TGTGCCTCCAAGACAGGGTCCGATAATTCACCCCTCCACTTT. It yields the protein CASKTGSDNSPLHF.